These 3 T cell receptor beta chains share one sample of origin, sequenced in a study of shared clonotypes between healthy human individuals. Profiled with immunoSEQ multiplex PCR; TCRdb holds only in-frame clones, not every one. The repertoire includes roughly 1,100,000 clones, under 80% of them detected once, and approximately 1.5% sits in the top ten. Material for sequencing was memory CD4+ T cells sorted from blood. Subset specified: CD45RA-negative fraction. These receptors originate from a man between 18 and 35 years old in good health.

This CDR3 is CASSPAAGGMVAFF. DNA for the CDR3: TGCGCCAGCAGCCCGGCCGCTGGAGGGATGGTAGCTTTCTTT. V gene TRBV5-1 combines with J gene TRBJ1-1; no clear D gene. V lost 4 bases to trimming and J lost 10 bases, with 20 bases between them. The CDR3 is 14 residues long. Germline CDR1 reads SGHRS; CDR2 reads YFSETQ.

The CDR3 reads CASSLARGATDTQYF. The CDR3 coding sequence is TGTGCCAGCAGCTTAGCCAGGGGGGCCACAGATACGCAGTATTTT. This chain joins TRBV7-9 and TRBJ2-3; the D gene is possibly TRBD1 (7 bases). CDR3 length: 15 amino acids. V was pared by 0 bases and J by 2 bases, with 9 bases between. Germline loops: CDR1 SEHNR, CDR2 FQNEAQ (reference sequence).

V usage is TRBV7-3 and J usage is TRBJ2-3; the D gene is possibly TRBD2 (5 bases). Germline CDR1 and CDR2: SGHTA and FQGTGA. V was trimmed by 5 bases and J by 3 bases, leaving 15 bases between them. The CDR3 contains 15 residues. CDR3 sequence reads: CASSRTYAPTDTQYF. The CDR3 coding sequence is TGTGCCAGCAGCCGGACTTATGCTCCAACAGATACGCAGTATTTT. Combining the CDR3 with reference TRBV7-3 and TRBJ2-3 gives the whole variable domain GAGVSQTPSNKVTEKGKYVELRCDPISGHTALYWYRQSLGQGPEFLIYFQGTGAADDSGLPNDRFFAVRPEGSVSTLKIQRTERGDSAVYLCASSRTYAPTDTQYFGPGTRLTVL.